Here is one T cell receptor (beta chain) with its context. This table comes from immunoSEQ multiplex PCR, and its TCRdb copy is limited to in-frame clones, with some not included. Among about 2,600 clones listed, about 90% were seen once. The source of the sample is a study of tumor T cells in aggressive B-cell lymphoma. The TCR originated in an adult with diffuse large B cell lymphoma. The specimen sequenced was tumor tissue.

CDR3 residues: CASSFWTGGIGELFF. CDR3 DNA sequence: TGTGCCAGCAGCTTCTGGACAGGGGGGATCGGGGAGCTGTTTTTT. The rearrangement links TRBV7-9 to TRBJ2-2; 10 nucleotides match TRBD1. V lost 3 bases, J lost 7 bases, and 5 bases stayed unmatched. Germline CDR1 reads SEHNR; CDR2 reads FQNEAQ (reference sequence). The CDR3 spans 15 residues.